This T cell receptor beta chain was sequenced in a study of shared clonotypes between healthy human individuals. General study points: Investigators expected sequencing depth to affect clonotype sharing among donors.

Naive CD8 cells, CD45RO-negative and positively selected for CCR7, excluded terminally differentiated effector memory CD45RA+ cells. Each of the donors was a healthy adult who was HIV-negative and had not had a recent acute infection or vaccination. Generated by immunoSEQ multiplex PCR, the TCRdb table keeps only in-frame clones and is missing some. The data contain more than 2 million clones, around 95% of them seen just once; the ten biggest clones take up roughly 1.7%. The CDR3 is 14 amino acids. CDR1 is MDHEN, CDR2 SYDVKM, per germline. The V gene lost 7 bases and the J gene lost 6 bases, with 19 bases spanning the gap. In regard to this clone: Its matching antigen is unknown.

This clonotype was sampled from a man between 18 and 35 years old in good health. Some clones in this sample may be carry-over from other donors' samples. The source material was naive CD8+ T cells from PBMCs. The V call is TRBV28, the J call TRBJ2-7, with a possible D match to TRBD1 (6 bases). The DNA for the CDR3 is TGTGCCAGCACCACTCCAGGGGTGCCGGTCGAGCAGTACTTC. Translation gives CASTTPGVPVEQYF.